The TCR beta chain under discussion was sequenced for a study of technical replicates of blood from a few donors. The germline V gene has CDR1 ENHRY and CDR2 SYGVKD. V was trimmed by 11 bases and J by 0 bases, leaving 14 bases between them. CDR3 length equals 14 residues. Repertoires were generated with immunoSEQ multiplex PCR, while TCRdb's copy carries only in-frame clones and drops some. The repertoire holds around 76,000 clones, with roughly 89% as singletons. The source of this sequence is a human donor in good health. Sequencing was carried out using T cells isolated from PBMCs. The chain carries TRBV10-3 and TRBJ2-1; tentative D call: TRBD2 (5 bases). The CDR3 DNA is TGTGCCTTTGGAATTAGCGACTCCTACAATGAGCAGTTCTTC. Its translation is CAFGISDSYNEQFF.